This passage covers 16 T cell receptor beta chains from one sample sequenced in a study of beta chain features in type 1 diabetes. Their target antigens are unknown. Findings and caveats of the study: Shortening that was moderate but significant affected the TCRB CDR3s of Type 1 diabetes patients in all four CD4+ subsets.

Every bit of the isolated RNA underwent reverse transcription, so sequencing read expressed TCRB transcripts. Clones were sequenced by immunoSEQ multiplex PCR, and TCRdb holds only the in-frame ones, with some missing. The top ten hold 0.015% to 0.02% of the sample, which has more than 250,000 clones, roughly an eighth seen once. Material: naive CD4+ T cells from blood. The receptors originated from a man aged 25-40 years with type 1 diabetes.

This clone was counted a few times. J is TRBJ1-1 and V is TRBV19; D unresolved. From germline, CDR1 is LNHDA and CDR2 SQIVND (reference sequence). The length of the CDR3 is 14 residues. V was shortened by 3 bases and J by 4 bases, with 12 bases between the two germline ends. The DNA of the CDR3 is TGTGCCAGTAGTATGCAGGCACTCGGCACTGAAGCTTTCTTT. Translated: CASSMQALGTEAFF.

The chain links TRBV11-2 to TRBJ2-7; D not certain. V was trimmed by 5 bases and J by 6 bases, leaving 8 bases between them. This CDR3 region has 11 residues. The germline gives CDR1 SGHAT, CDR2 FQNNGV. This CDR3 reads CASSLQREQYF. The DNA for the CDR3 is TGTGCCAGCAGCCTTCAGCGCGAGCAGTACTTC.

This clone appeared a few times. The rearrangement uses TRBV28 and TRBJ1-1; maybe TRBD1 (5 bases). Trimming took 5 bases from V and 0 from J, leaving 10 bases between them. Germline values: CDR1 MDHEN, CDR2 SYDVKM. This CDR3 contains 14 residues. In DNA, the CDR3 is TGTGCCAGCAGTCCCCCAGGGATGAACACTGAAGCTTTCTTT. Encoded protein: CASSPPGMNTEAFF.

This clone was counted between two and nine times. The chain recombines TRBV6-6 with TRBJ2-1; no definite D call. Germline V gene lookup returns CDR1 MNHNY and CDR2 SVGAGI (reference sequence). V lost 0 bases and J lost 7, with 13 bases in between. The length of the CDR3 is 15 residues. This CDR3 reads CASSYSIVRVNEQFF. CDR3 DNA sequence: TGTGCCAGCAGTTACTCGATAGTCCGCGTGAATGAGCAGTTCTTC.

CDR3: CASAPGQIFGANVLTF. CDR3 nucleotides: TGCGCCAGCGCCCCGGGACAGATCTTTGGGGCCAACGTCCTGACTTTC. The rearrangement uses TRBV5-1 and TRBJ2-6; the match to TRBD1 covers 7 bases. CDR3 length: 16 residues. The germline V gene has CDR1 SGHRS and CDR2 YFSETQ. V gave up 7 bases and J gave up 3 bases; unmatched junction bases: 10.

J is TRBJ2-7 and V is TRBV14, with 11 bases matching TRBD2. The V gene's germline CDR1 is SGHDN and CDR2 FVKESK. The V gene end was trimmed by 4 bases and the J gene end by 7 bases; junction bases not matched to a gene: 6. The CDR3 totals 14 residues. In nucleotides, the CDR3 is TGTGCCAGCAGCCCTAGCGGGAGGAGCCTTGAGCAGTACTTC. Residues: CASSPSGRSLEQYF.

This clone was recorded a few times. In the same sample, other DNA sequences code for this CDR3. This chain joins TRBV5-1 and TRBJ2-1; TRBD1 matches at 7 bases. Germline CDR1 reads SGHRS; CDR2 reads YFSETQ. Trimming cost V 0 bases and J 8 bases; bases outside gene matches: 2. This CDR3 is 13 amino acids long. CDR3 residues: CASSLGQGDEQFF. In DNA, the CDR3 is TGCGCCAGCAGCTTGGGACAGGGTGATGAGCAGTTCTTC.

The chain recombines TRBV29-1 with TRBJ1-1, with 8 bases matching TRBD1. The germline gives CDR1 SQVTM, CDR2 ANQGSEA. CDR3 size: 13 residues. V dropped 7 bases and J dropped 10; count of bases not matched to a gene: 14. The CDR3 coding sequence is TGCAGCGGATCGGACAGGGCTTTTGTTGGAGCTTTCTTT. Translating it yields CSGSDRAFVGAFF.

V and J are TRBV4-3 and TRBJ2-1; 14 nucleotides line up with TRBD2. The trim removed 3 bases at V and 1 base at J, leaving 5 bases unmatched. In germline, CDR1 is LGHNA, CDR2 YSLEER. The CDR3 totals 18 residues. DNA of the CDR3: TGCGCCAGCAGCCAGGGGACTAGCGGGAGCTATTCCTACAATGAGCAGTTCTTC. It specifies CASSQGTSGSYSYNEQFF.

Concerning this clone itself: The identical CDR3 is also encoded by other nucleotide sequences in the sample. This chain links TRBV5-1 with TRBJ1-2, with 7 bases lining up with TRBD1. There are 14 residues in the CDR3. Germline lookup yields CDR1 SGHRS and CDR2 YFSETQ. J was trimmed by 5 bases and V by 0 bases; bases with no gene match: 4. The CDR3 region has the DNA TGCGCCAGCAGCTTGGGACAGGGTTCTTATGGCTACACCTTC. The encoded protein is CASSLGQGSYGYTF.

The V call is TRBV27, the J call TRBJ2-1, with TRBD1 matching over 10 bases. CDR1 and CDR2 (germline): MNHEY, SMNVEV (reference sequence). The CDR3 spans 16 residues. Unmatched junction bases numbered 7, after V lost 1 base and J lost 7 bases. The CDR3 bases are TGTGCCAGCAGTTTATTGGGACAGGGGCATTCGAATGAGCAGTTCTTC. As protein: CASSLLGQGHSNEQFF.

The chain combines TRBV4-2 with TRBJ2-7, with D maybe TRBD2 (6 bases). CDR3 length equals 14 residues. Per germline, CDR1 LGHNA and CDR2 YNFKEQ. The V end was cut by 3 bases, the J end by 5 bases, with 14 bases between. CDR3 bases: TGTGCCAGCAGCCAGAGTAGCGGTTTGAACGAGCAGTACTTC. It is translated as CASSQSSGLNEQYF.

The CDR3 bases are TGTGCCACCAGCAGAGACAGGGATGAAAAACTGTTTTTT. It yields the protein CATSRDRDEKLFF. V is TRBV15 and J is TRBJ1-4, with D possibly being TRBD1 (5 bases). The CDR3 runs 13 residues. The germline gives CDR1 LNHNV, CDR2 YYDKDF (reference sequence). The germline V and J ends were trimmed by 0 bases and 6 bases, with 5 bases remaining between them.

This clone came up a few times. The CDR3 loop reads CASTQTWGQGRAGNEQFF. The CDR3 DNA reads TGTGCCAGCACCCAAACCTGGGGACAGGGCCGGGCGGGGAATGAGCAGTTCTTC. V and J are TRBV11-2 and TRBJ2-1; 9 bases fit TRBD1. This CDR3 is built from 18 residues. Trimming at V came to 7 bases and at J to 7 bases, leaving 20 bases not matched to a gene. Germline lookup yields CDR1 SGHAT and CDR2 FQNNGV.

This clone was detected only a few times. This chain joins TRBV5-4 and TRBJ2-1; 13 bases agree with TRBD2. The CDR3 covers 16 residues. Germline V gene sequence: CDR1 SGHNT, CDR2 YYREEE (reference sequence). V lost 3 bases, J lost 6 bases, and 6 bases stayed unmatched. The CDR3 bases are TGTGCCAGCAGCTCTGGACTAGCGGGAGTCTTCAATGAGCAGTTCTTC. The encoded protein is CASSSGLAGVFNEQFF.

This clone was detected only a few times. The gene calls are TRBV30 and TRBJ1-5; TRBD1 aligns across 9 bases. V was pared by 0 bases and J by 4 bases, with 4 bases of the junction left unmatched. This CDR3 region has 15 residues. CDR1 is GTSNPN and CDR2 is SVGIG in the germline V gene (reference sequence). The CDR3 nucleotides read TGTGCCTGGAGTGTAAGGACAGGGGCGAATCAGCCCCAGCATTTT. Its protein is CAWSVRTGANQPQHF. Full variable domain (remainder filled in from reference TRBV30 and TRBJ1-5): SQTIHQWPATLVQPVGSPLSLECTVEGTSNPNLYWYRQAAGRGLQLLFYSVGIGQISSEVPQNLSASRPQDRQFILSSKKLLLSDSGFYLCAWSVRTGANQPQHFGDGTRLSIL.